The present entry profiles one TCR beta chain with its context. CDR3 length: 13 amino acids. V lost 6 bases to trimming and J lost 8 bases; unmatched junction nucleotides: 6. CDR1 SNHLY and CDR2 FYNNEI come from the germline V gene. Here immunoSEQ multiplex PCR was the method, and the copy in TCRdb shows in-frame clones only, minus some. Of fewer than 500,000 clones in the sample, roughly 79% were seen once. These data come from a study of shared clonotypes between healthy human individuals. The sequence was collected from a woman between 40 and 50 years old in good health. Some clones in this sample may be carry-over from other donors' samples. Sequencing was performed on PBMCs. The chain joins TRBV2 to TRBJ1-2, with 10 bases fitting TRBD1. The CDR3 loop reads CASREDRGDGYTF. The CDR3 DNA reads as TGTGCCAGCAGGGAGGACAGGGGGGACGGCTACACCTTC.